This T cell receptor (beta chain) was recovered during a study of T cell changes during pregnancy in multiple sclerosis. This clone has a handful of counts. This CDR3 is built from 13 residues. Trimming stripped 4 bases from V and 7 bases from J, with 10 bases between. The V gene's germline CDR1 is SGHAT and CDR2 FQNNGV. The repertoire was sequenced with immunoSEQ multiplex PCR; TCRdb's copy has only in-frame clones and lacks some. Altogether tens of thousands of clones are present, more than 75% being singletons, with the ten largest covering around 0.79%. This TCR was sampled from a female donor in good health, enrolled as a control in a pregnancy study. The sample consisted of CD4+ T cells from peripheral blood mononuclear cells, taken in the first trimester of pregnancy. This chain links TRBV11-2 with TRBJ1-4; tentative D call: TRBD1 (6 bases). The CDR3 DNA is TGTGCCAGCAGCTCAGGGGCCGTTGAAAAACTGTTTTTT. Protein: CASSSGAVEKLFF.